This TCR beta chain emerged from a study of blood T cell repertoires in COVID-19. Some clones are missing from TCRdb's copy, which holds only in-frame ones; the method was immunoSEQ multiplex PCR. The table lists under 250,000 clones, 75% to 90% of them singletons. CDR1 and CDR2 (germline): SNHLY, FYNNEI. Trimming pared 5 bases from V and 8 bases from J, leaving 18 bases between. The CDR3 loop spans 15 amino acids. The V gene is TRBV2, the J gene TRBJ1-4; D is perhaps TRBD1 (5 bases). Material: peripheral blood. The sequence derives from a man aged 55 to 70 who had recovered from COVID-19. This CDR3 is CASSLGTAGKEKLFF. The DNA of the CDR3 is TGTGCCAGCAGTCTGGGCACGGCAGGGAAGGAAAAACTGTTTTTT.